The present TCR beta chain was sequenced within a study of cytomegalovirus exposure and HLA in healthy donors. Study background: Ancestry clustering placed 70% to 85% of about 400 genotyped donors in the Caucasian-associated cluster.

Study observations and caveats: As a later analysis showed, a missense DCLRE1C variant was linked to trimming of TCR beta V- and J-genes.

Turning to this clone: As yet, its antigen is unknown.

Both 60 Vbeta primers and 13 Jbeta primers went into the PCR. Here immunoSEQ multiplex PCR was the method, and the copy in TCRdb shows in-frame clones only, minus some. The sample carries approximately 160,000 clones, 77% recorded once. With 7 bases removed from V and 5 bases from J, the gap between germline ends came to 10 bases. Germline CDR1 and CDR2: SQVTM and ANQGSEA. This CDR3 has 11 amino acids. The sample taken for sequencing was PBMCs. V is TRBV29-1 and J is TRBJ2-3; maybe TRBD2 (5 bases). This TCR was recovered from a woman aged 25 to 39 in good health and CMV-seronegative. Here the CDR3 reads CSGLEGDTQYF. The DNA for the CDR3 is TGCAGCGGATTAGAGGGAGATACGCAGTATTTT.